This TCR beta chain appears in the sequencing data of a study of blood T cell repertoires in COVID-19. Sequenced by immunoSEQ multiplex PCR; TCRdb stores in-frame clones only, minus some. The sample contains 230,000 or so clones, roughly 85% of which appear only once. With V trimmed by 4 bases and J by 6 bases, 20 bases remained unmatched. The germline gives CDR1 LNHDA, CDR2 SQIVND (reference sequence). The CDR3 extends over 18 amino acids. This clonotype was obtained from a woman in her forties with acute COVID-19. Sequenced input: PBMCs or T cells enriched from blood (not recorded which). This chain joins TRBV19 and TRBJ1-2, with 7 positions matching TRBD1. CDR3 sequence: CASSTTGQALRLSHGYTF. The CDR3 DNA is TGTGCCAGTAGTACAACTGGACAGGCCCTTCGCCTATCCCATGGCTACACCTTC.